These 19 T cell receptor beta chains share one sample of origin, sequenced in a study of identical twins. TCRdb independently ran MiXCR on the 5' RACE reads; one entry per CDR3 protein. Among approximately 220,000 distinct CDR3 sequences listed, around 6.8% were seen once. These sequences were also reported in another study, on yellow fever vaccine responses in identical twins.

The sample consisted of memory (CD45RO+) T cells sorted from blood. These receptors were taken from a woman aged 18-29 years in good health.

This clonotype showed up just a few times. The chain combines TRBV24-1 with TRBJ2-2; D assignment may be TRBD1 or TRBD2 (5 bases each). The CDR3 length is 15 residues. Germline-derived CDR1 and CDR2 are KGHDR and SFDVKD. Trimming stripped 0 bases from V and 2 bases from J, with 6 bases between. The CDR3: CATSDLWDNTGELFF. The CDR3 nucleotides are TGTGCCACCAGTGATTTGTGGGACAACACCGGGGAGCTGTTTTTT.

This clonotype was found many times. The chain is built from TRBV12-3 or TRBV12-4 and TRBJ2-2; D is possibly TRBD1 or TRBD2 (5 bases each). The CDR3 length is 15 residues. Between the trimmed V and J ends, which lost 5 bases and 2 bases, there was a span of 12 bases. This CDR3 is CASSAGTRNTGELFF. The CDR3, as DNA: TGTGCCAGCAGTGCCGGGACCCGAAACACCGGGGAGCTGTTTTTT.

This clonotype has more than one count but fewer than ten. The chain joins TRBV20-1 to TRBJ2-1; D might be TRBD1 (5 bases). With 5 bases removed from V and 7 bases from J, the gap between germline ends came to 9 bases. Germline V lookup: CDR1 DFQATT, CDR2 SNEGSKA (reference sequence). The CDR3 runs to 11 residues. The CDR3 DNA is TGCAGTGCTGTCCAGGGTAATGAGCAGTTCTTC. The encoded protein is CSAVQGNEQFF.

This clonotype was counted between two and nine times. The J gene is TRBJ2-2, the V gene TRBV28; 8 bases map to TRBD1. This CDR3 contains 16 residues. Germline assignment: CDR1 MDHEN and CDR2 SYDVKM. J lost 0 bases, V lost 8 bases, and 8 bases had no gene match. This CDR3 reads CASGALQGANTGELFF. CDR3 DNA sequence: TGTGCCAGCGGAGCTCTACAGGGGGCGAACACCGGGGAGCTGTTTTTT.

The table lists this clonotype with a few counts. The gene calls are TRBV24-1 and TRBJ2-2; either TRBD1 or TRBD2 may supply D (5 bases each). CDR3 size: 13 residues. The V end lost 7 bases, the J end lost 6 bases, and 11 bases lay between the germline ends. CDR1 and CDR2 (germline): KGHDR, SFDVKD. The CDR3 sequence is CATRDQGAGELFF. CDR3 nucleotide sequence: TGTGCCACCAGGGATCAGGGAGCCGGGGAGCTGTTTTTT.

This clonotype was seen many times. The chain employs TRBV7-9 and TRBJ2-1; D not certain. V dropped 5 bases and J dropped 0 bases, with 14 bases sitting between them. The CDR3 runs to 16 residues. CDR1 is SEHNR, CDR2 FQNEAQ, per germline (reference sequence). CDR3 DNA sequence: TGTGCCAGCAGCCCCCTAGGTTTCGGCTCCTACAATGAGCAGTTCTTC. Encoded protein: CASSPLGFGSYNEQFF.

V gene TRBV29-1 combines with J gene TRBJ2-2; no reliable D call. Per the germline V gene, CDR1 is SQVTM and CDR2 is ANQGSEA. The CDR3 runs 12 residues. The V end lost 6 bases, the J end lost 6 bases, and 11 bases lay between the germline ends. CDR3: CSVWIGSGELFF. The DNA for the CDR3 is TGCAGCGTATGGATAGGTTCCGGGGAGCTGTTTTTT.

In its sample, this clonotype was seen a few times. This sequence joins TRBV29-1 and TRBJ2-1; D is possibly TRBD2 (5 bases). V dropped 7 bases and J dropped 9 bases, with 13 bases sitting between them. The CDR3 sequence is 11 residues long. The germline CDR1 and CDR2 sequences are SQVTM and ANQGSEA. CDR3 sequence (DNA): TGCAGCGGCATTGAGGGAAGTGAGCAGTTCTTC. It yields the protein CSGIEGSEQFF.

This clonotype was seen repeatedly, ten times or more. The J gene is TRBJ2-3, the V gene TRBV4-3; D gene uncertain. Germline values: CDR1 LGHNA, CDR2 YSLEER. This CDR3 contains 16 residues. The germline V and J ends were trimmed by 3 bases and 0 bases, with 13 bases remaining between them. This CDR3 reads CASSQAYASSTDTQYF. CDR3 nucleotide sequence: TGCGCCAGCAGCCAGGCCTACGCTTCTAGCACAGATACGCAGTATTTT.

The CDR3 sequence: CASGPGLLCEQYF. The CDR3 DNA reads as TGTGCCAGCGGCCCGGGACTCCTCTGCGAGCAGTACTTC. The chain uses TRBV5-6 and TRBJ2-7; possible D gene TRBD2, 6 bases. Germline V gene sequence: CDR1 SGHDT, CDR2 YYEEEE. V was clipped by 7 bases and J by 6 bases, with 17 bases between them. This CDR3 region has 13 residues.

V gene TRBV27 combines with J gene TRBJ2-7, with 10 bases lining up with TRBD1. CDR1 is MNHEY, CDR2 SMNVEV, per germline (reference sequence). The CDR3 contains 15 residues. The V segment lost 2 bases and the J segment 6 bases; nucleotides outside the gene matches: 7. CDR3 sequence: CASSLGDRGLVEQYF. CDR3 bases: TGTGCCAGCAGTTTAGGAGACAGGGGGCTGGTCGAGCAGTACTTC.

This clonotype was seen just once. The chain has TRBV27 and TRBJ2-7; 14 bases align to TRBD2. Germline CDR1 reads MNHEY; CDR2 reads SMNVEV (reference sequence). The junction had 10 bases not matched to a gene; V was cut back by 6 bases and J by 6 bases. The CDR3 is 16 amino acids. The CDR3 reads CASSSRPGLAGVEQYF. CDR3 sequence (DNA): TGTGCCAGCAGCAGCCGTCCGGGACTAGCGGGGGTCGAGCAGTACTTC.

The chain has TRBV2 and TRBJ2-1, with no clear D. V gave up 2 bases and J gave up 10 bases, with 6 bases separating them. CDR1 SNHLY and CDR2 FYNNEI come from the germline V gene. The CDR3 has 11 amino acids. The CDR3 protein is CASSERREQFF. The CDR3 DNA reads TGTGCCAGCAGTGAAAGACGGGAGCAGTTCTTC.

The gene calls are TRBV11-3 and TRBJ2-5; possible D gene TRBD1, 6 bases. The length of the CDR3 is 13 residues. The germline gives CDR1 SGHNT, CDR2 YENEEA. Between the trimmed V and J ends, which lost 3 bases and 4 bases, there was a span of 9 bases. The CDR3 sequence is CASSFRGAETQYF. CDR3 nucleotide sequence: TGTGCCAGCAGCTTCAGGGGTGCAGAGACCCAGTACTTC. The complete variable domain, with remaining parts taken from reference TRBV11-3 and TRBJ2-5, reads EAGVVQSPRYKIIEKKQPVAFWCNPISGHNTLYWYLQNLGQGPELLIRYENEEAVDDSQLPKDRFSAERLKGVDSTLKIQPAELGDSAVYLCASSFRGAETQYFGPGTRLLVL.

V gene TRBV5-1 combines with J gene TRBJ2-5; D possibly uses TRBD1 or TRBD2 (6 bases each). CDR3 length: 15 residues. Trimming shortened V by 3 bases and J by 4 bases, and 16 bases separated the two germline ends. The germline V gene encodes CDR1 SGHRS and CDR2 YFSETQ. CDR3 region: CASSWLRGRGETQYF. DNA of the CDR3: TGCGCCAGCAGCTGGTTGCGGGGCAGGGGAGAGACCCAGTACTTC. Supplemented by reference TRBV5-1 and TRBJ2-5, the full variable domain reads KAGVTQTPRYLIKTRGQQVTLSCSPISGHRSVSWYQQTPGQGLQFLFEYFSETQRNKGNFPGRFSGRQFSNSRSEMNVSTLELGDSALYLCASSWLRGRGETQYFGPGTRLLVL.

A few counts support this clonotype. The rearrangement uses TRBV21-1 and TRBJ2-3; the table's TRBD1 call for D was not verified on the DNA. TRBV21-1 is a listed pseudogene. The CDR3 has 15 amino acids. CDR3 DNA: TGTGCCAGCAGCGCCAGGGGGGAGAGCACAGATACGCAGTATTTT. This encodes CASSARGESTDTQYF.

The table lists this clonotype with a few counts. The chain links TRBV5-8 to TRBJ2-5; D unresolved. This CDR3 comprises 12 residues. Trimming shortened V by 6 bases and J by 5 bases, and 11 bases separated the two germline ends. Germline V lookup: CDR1 SGHTS, CDR2 YDEGEE. The CDR3 protein is CASNPRRETQYF. CDR3 in DNA: TGTGCCAGCAACCCCCGGCGGGAGACCCAGTACTTC.

In its sample, this clonotype was seen many times. The V and J genes are TRBV10-3 and TRBJ2-1; D is ambiguous. The CDR3 sequence is 12 residues long. The V end lost 3 bases, the J end lost 12 bases, and 12 bases lay between the germline ends. In germline, CDR1 is ENHRY, CDR2 SYGVKD. CDR3 sequence reads: CAISDGGVGQFF. The DNA of the CDR3 is TGTGCCATCAGTGACGGCGGAGTGGGGCAGTTCTTC.

The chain links TRBV20-1 to TRBJ2-1; D unclear. The CDR3 extends over 13 amino acids. The germline V and J ends were trimmed by 0 bases and 2 bases, with 5 bases remaining between them. Germline CDR1 and CDR2: DFQATT and SNEGSKA (reference sequence). The CDR3 DNA follows: TGCAGTGCTAGAGAGACTCCCTACAATGAGCAGTTCTTC. The encoded protein is CSARETPYNEQFF.